This is a list of T cell receptor beta chains from one sample in a study of T cell clonotyping in hematopoietic cell transplantation. The assay was immunoSEQ multiplex PCR, and TCRdb's table has in-frame clones only and misses some. The sample lists around 5,000 clones, 55% to 75% occurring once. Material: PBMCs, obtained 100 days after allogeneic stem cell transplant. Receptors originate from a female patient aged 50-65 years who had an allogeneic stem cell transplant, so the T cells may come from the graft donor. Some clones in this sample may be carry-over from other donors' samples. Both conserved end residues are part of each CDR3. A D gene is named only where the DNA matches it firmly. A clone size is listed for some rows: how often the clone was seen (once, few, many), or a class if it is expanded.

NA large TRBJ2-1 12 TRBV6-1 CASRLANNEQFF TGTGCCAGCCGGCTAGCGAACAATGAGCAGTTCTTC
NA NA TRBJ1-1 14 TRBV5-1 CASSFGVSGTEAFF TGCGCCAGCAGCTTTGGGGTTTCGGGCACTGAAGCTTTCTTT
TRBD2 NA TRBJ2-2 16 TRBV19 CASSVTGREDTGELFF TGTGCCAGTAGTGTAACAGGGCGGGAGGACACCGGGGAGCTGTTTTTT
TRBD2 NA TRBJ2-1 13 TRBV28 CASSPLTSPKQFF TGTGCCAGCAGCCCCCTGACTAGCCCTAAGCAGTTCTTC
NA large TRBJ2-3 12 TRBV2 CASTPGVDTQYF TGTGCCAGCACCCCGGGGGTAGATACGCAGTATTTT
TRBD1 large TRBJ1-2 12 TRBV29-1 CSVWTGDVGYTF TGCAGCGTCTGGACAGGGGACGTTGGCTACACCTTC
NA NA TRBJ1-3 16 TRBV6-7 CASSSNPGCSGNTIYF TGTGCCAGCAGTTCAAACCCGGGATGCTCTGGAAACACCATATATTTT
TRBD1 NA TRBJ1-4 15 TRBV5-1 CASSLAGGSGEELFF TGCGCCAGCAGCCTAGCAGGGGGCAGTGGTGAAGAACTGTTTTTT
NA NA TRBJ1-5 13 TRBV2 CASQTGFNQPQHF TGCGCCAGCCAAACAGGGTTCAATCAGCCCCAGCATTTT
NA few TRBJ2-7 18 TRBV5-5 CASSPPKELGDSSYEQYF TGTGCCAGCAGCCCCCCAAAGGAGTTGGGTGATAGCTCCTACGAGCAGTACTTC
NA few TRBJ2-5 15 TRBV4-1 CASSQVATAQETQYF TGCGCCAGCAGCCAAGTGGCGACAGCCCAAGAGACCCAGTACTTC
NA NA TRBJ2-2 15 TRBV4-1 CASTGFGRDTGELFF TGCGCCAGCACTGGGTTCGGACGAGACACCGGGGAGCTGTTTTTT
NA NA TRBJ2-7 14 TRBV5-4 CASSLAGLTYEQYF TGTGCCAGCAGCTTGGCCGGACTGACCTACGAGCAGTACTTC
NA NA TRBJ2-3 15 TRBV11-2 CASSLYRVSTDTQYF TGTGCCAGCAGCTTGTACAGGGTGTCCACAGATACGCAGTATTTT
TRBD2 NA TRBJ2-2 16 TRBV5-4 CASSQGAGAPWGELFF TGTGCCAGCAGCCAAGGAGCGGGAGCGCCCTGGGGGGAGCTGTTTTTT
NA few TRBJ2-5 15 TRBV15 CATSRSWTDQETQYF TGTGCCACCAGCAGATCCTGGACAGACCAAGAGACCCAGTACTTC
NA NA TRBJ2-1 11 TRBV28 CASSEGYEQFF TGTGCCAGCAGTGAAGGCTATGAGCAGTTCTTC
TRBD2 few TRBJ2-5 15 TRBV9 CASSVESGVVETQYF TGTGCCAGCAGCGTAGAAAGCGGGGTGGTAGAGACCCAGTACTTC
NA NA TRBJ2-7 16 TRBV11-2 CASSLSGAGPSYEQYF TGTGCCAGCAGCCTCAGTGGGGCGGGGCCCTCCTACGAGCAGTACTTC
NA NA TRBJ2-2 15 TRBV15 CATSSRGKNTGELFF TGTGCCACCAGCAGTCGGGGGAAGAACACCGGGGAGCTGTTTTTT
NA NA TRBJ1-4 16 TRBV30 CAWGGTGGTANEKLFF TGTGCCTGGGGGGGCACGGGTGGGACTGCTAATGAAAAACTGTTTTTT
TRBD1 hyperexpanded TRBJ1-4 17 TRBV10-2 CASSESARGRRNEKLFF TGCGCCAGCAGTGAGTCGGCCAGGGGGCGAAGAAATGAAAAACTGTTTTTT
NA NA TRBJ1-1 15 TRBV6-1 CASINPGRVNTEAFF TGTGCCAGCATTAACCCGGGCAGGGTGAACACTGAAGCTTTCTTT
NA NA TRBJ2-7 14 TRBV19 CASKTTSQSYEQYF TGTGCCAGTAAAACAACGTCCCAATCCTACGAGCAGTACTTC
NA NA TRBJ2-7 14 TRBV5-6 CASSPDGGMNEQYF TGTGCCAGCAGCCCTGATGGGGGGATGAACGAGCAGTACTTC
NA few TRBJ2-7 12 TRBV15 CATSRDYAARYF TGTGCCACCAGCAGAGATTACGCCGCCCGGTACTTC
TRBD1 NA TRBJ2-7 15 TRBV19 CASSTLPGQGYEQYF TGTGCCAGTAGTACCCTACCGGGACAGGGCTACGAGCAGTACTTC
TRBD1 few TRBJ2-1 13 TRBV6-5 CASRSGGEGEQFF TGTGCCAGCAGATCAGGGGGCGAGGGTGAGCAGTTCTTC
TRBD2 few TRBJ2-7 15 TRBV4-1 CASSQTQRGPYEQYF TGCGCCAGCAGCCAAACCCAGCGGGGTCCCTACGAGCAGTACTTC
NA few TRBJ1-6 13 TRBV6-1 CASSSAYNSPLHF TGTGCCAGCAGCTCCGCTTATAATTCACCCCTCCACTTT
NA NA TRBJ2-1 13 TRBV6-1 CASSVTGSREQFF TGTGCCAGCAGTGTGACAGGCTCAAGGGAGCAGTTCTTC
NA NA TRBJ2-3 15 TRBV15 CATSRDERSTDTQYF TGTGCCACCAGCAGAGATGAGAGGTCCACAGATACGCAGTATTTT
NA NA TRBJ2-7 16 TRBV28 CASSLRGGPSKYEQYF TGTGCCAGCAGTTTGAGAGGGGGACCCTCAAAATACGAGCAGTACTTC